One sample yielded the 6 T cell receptor beta chains listed below, sequenced in a study of blood T cell repertoires in COVID-19. This table comes from immunoSEQ multiplex PCR, and its TCRdb copy is limited to in-frame clones, with some not included. This sample has 450,000 to 500,000 clones, with approximately 83% found just once. The sequencing sample was made of peripheral blood. These TCRs come from a human donor in a cohort sampled during active COVID-19.

This clone was recorded a few times. The chain has TRBV10-3 and TRBJ2-2; 8 nucleotides agree with TRBD1. This CDR3 contains 14 residues. J gave up 0 bases and V 10 bases, and 4 bases lay outside the gene matches. Germline assignment: CDR1 ENHRY and CDR2 SYGVKD. CDR3 sequence: CATQGASNTGELFF. The CDR3 DNA sequence: TGTGCCACCCAGGGGGCTTCGAACACCGGGGAGCTGTTTTTT.

The genes are TRBV10-1 and TRBJ1-1; D not resolved. The V gene lost 9 bases and the J gene lost 4 bases, with 15 bases spanning the gap. This CDR3 has 13 amino acids. Germline V gene data show CDR1 as WNHNN and CDR2 as SYGVQD (reference sequence). The CDR3: CASKQNLITEAFF. CDR3 DNA sequence: TGCGCCAGTAAACAAAATTTGATCACTGAAGCTTTCTTT.

This chain uses TRBV5-1 with TRBJ2-7; TRBD2 aligns across 8 bases. This CDR3 comprises 16 residues. V lost 1 base and J lost 1; bases outside the gene matches: 7. Germline CDR1 and CDR2: SGHRS and YFSETQ. DNA for the CDR3: TGCGCCAGCAGCTTGCCACTAGCGGAAACATCCTACGAGCAGTACTTC. Amino acids: CASSLPLAETSYEQYF. Drawing the rest from reference TRBV5-1 and TRBJ2-7, the complete variable domain is KAGVTQTPRYLIKTRGQQVTLSCSPISGHRSVSWYQQTPGQGLQFLFEYFSETQRNKGNFPGRFSGRQFSNSRSEMNVSTLELGDSALYLCASSLPLAETSYEQYFGPGTRLTVT.

The rearrangement links TRBV19 to TRBJ1-6; 8 bases agree with TRBD1. V lost 6 bases to trimming and J lost 5 bases; unmatched junction nucleotides: 6. Germline values: CDR1 LNHDA, CDR2 SQIVND (reference sequence). This CDR3 is 15 amino acids long. For the CDR3, the DNA is TGTGCCAGTAGGTTACCGGGACAGGATAATTCACCCCTCCACTTT. Translated, it gives CASRLPGQDNSPLHF.

CDR3 sequence reads: CASSLEAGEGLEQFF. DNA of the CDR3: TGCGCCAGCAGCTTGGAGGCAGGGGAGGGGCTTGAGCAGTTCTTC. The chain combines TRBV5-1 with TRBJ2-1; a possible D gene is TRBD2 (7 bases). Germline lookup yields CDR1 SGHRS and CDR2 YFSETQ. The CDR3 runs to 15 residues. Trimming left V 0 bases short and J 9 bases short, with 16 bases between.

The chain joins TRBV7-3 to TRBJ1-6; TRBD1 might be the D (5 bases). CDR1 is SGHTA and CDR2 is FQGTGA in the germline V gene. This CDR3 has 13 amino acids. V was trimmed by 1 base and J by 14 bases, leaving 12 bases between them. CDR3 region: CASSLNTGRSLHF. The CDR3 DNA follows: TGTGCCAGCAGCTTAAACACAGGCCGATCCCTCCACTTT.